This T cell receptor (beta chain) was obtained from a study of blood T cell repertoires in COVID-19. Background on the study: The United States, Italy and Spain provided the acute and convalescent COVID-19 samples. The analysed material was cDNA or gDNA that came from T cells, B-cell-depleted T cells, or PBMCs.

The J segment lost 3 bases and the V segment lost 2 bases, leaving 4 bases of the junction unmatched. This CDR3 contains 15 residues. CDR1 is LGHNA and CDR2 is YNFKEQ in the germline V gene. Seattle patients were enrolled while actively infected and followed longitudinally. The assay was immunoSEQ multiplex PCR, and TCRdb's table has in-frame clones only and misses some. The table shows approximately 300,000 clones, with approximately 90% occurring only once. The source is a woman in her 50s with COVID-19, enrolled during active disease. The V call is TRBV4-2, the J call TRBJ2-5; 9 nucleotides align to TRBD2. The sequenced sample consisted of peripheral blood. The CDR3 here is CASSQPERGEETQYF. In DNA, the CDR3 is TGTGCCAGCAGCCAACCGGAGCGGGGGGAAGAGACCCAGTACTTC.